The rows below give T cell receptor beta chains drawn from one sample of a study of human T cells and chemical hapten exposure. TCRdb reanalysed the RACE reads using MiXCR and keeps one entry per CDR3 protein. The data show approximately 260,000 distinct CDR3 sequences, 7.5% to 9% seen once. Sequenced material: whole blood, taken in connection with sensitization to the hapten diphenylcyclopropenone (DPC). All receptors come from a man aged 18 to 29 with alopecia areata. Some clones in this sample may be carry-over from other donors' samples. CDR3s include the opening cysteine and the closing phenylalanine or tryptophan. D genes are given only for firm matches. For some rows the clone size is stated as once, few or many, or as a class when expanded; others skip it.

clone size: few
D gene: TRBD2
V gene: TRBV28
J gene: TRBJ2-3
CDR3 DNA: TGTGCCAGCATGCTAGCGGGCACAGATACGCAGTATTTT
CDR3 protein: CASMLAGTDTQYF

clone size: NA
D gene: NA
V gene: TRBV12-5
J gene: TRBJ2-2
CDR3 DNA: TGTGCTAGCGGGGACGGCGCGTACACCGGGGAGCTGTTTTTT
CDR3 protein: CASGDGAYTGELFF

clone size: few
D gene: NA
V gene: TRBV25-1
J gene: TRBJ1-1
CDR3 DNA: TGTGCCAGCAGTGAATCGGGGGGCCAGACTGAAGCTTTCTTT
CDR3 protein: CASSESGGQTEAFF

clone size: few
D gene: NA
V gene: TRBV7-9
J gene: TRBJ2-5
CDR3 DNA: TGTGCCAGCAGCTTCAACCTGGGACGGAGGGGAGAGACCCAGTACTTC
CDR3 protein: CASSFNLGRRGETQYF

clone size: few
D gene: TRBD2
V gene: TRBV7-3
J gene: TRBJ2-3
CDR3 DNA: TGTGCCAGCAGCCACTCCGGGACTAGCGGGAGCACAGATACGCAGTATTTT
CDR3 protein: CASSHSGTSGSTDTQYF

clone size: NA
D gene: TRBD2
V gene: TRBV20-1
J gene: TRBJ2-1
CDR3 DNA: TGCAGTGCTAGGGGACTAGCGGGGGCCTCCTACAATGAGCAGTTCTTC
CDR3 protein: CSARGLAGASYNEQFF

clone size: NA
D gene: TRBD2
V gene: TRBV6-2/TRBV6-3
J gene: TRBJ2-3
CDR3 DNA: TGTGCCAGCAGTTCCCCAGCGGGGGTCACAGATACGCAGTATTTT
CDR3 protein: CASSSPAGVTDTQYF

clone size: NA
D gene: TRBD1
V gene: TRBV20-1
J gene: TRBJ1-2
CDR3 DNA: TGCAGTGCTACGGACAGGGGGCATCACTATGGCTACACCTTC
CDR3 protein: CSATDRGHHYGYTF

clone size: few
D gene: NA
V gene: TRBV5-1
J gene: TRBJ1-4
CDR3 DNA: TGCGCCAGCAGCTTGGAGAGGGGGACTAATGAAAAACTGTTTTTT
CDR3 protein: CASSLERGTNEKLFF

clone size: few
D gene: NA
V gene: TRBV9
J gene: TRBJ1-3
CDR3 DNA: TGTGCCAGCAGCGTAGGGGGTCTACGAAACACCATATATTTT
CDR3 protein: CASSVGGLRNTIYF

clone size: NA
D gene: TRBD1
V gene: TRBV6-1
J gene: TRBJ2-4
CDR3 DNA: TGTGCCAGCACGGGGACAGGGGGCTTGAGCATTCAGTACTTC
CDR3 protein: CASTGTGGLSIQYF

clone size: NA
D gene: TRBD1
V gene: TRBV10-2
J gene: TRBJ2-5
CDR3 DNA: TGCGCCAGCAGTGAGGGGACAGTCCAAGAGACCCAGTACTTC
CDR3 protein: CASSEGTVQETQYF

clone size: few
D gene: NA
V gene: TRBV28
J gene: TRBJ1-5
CDR3 DNA: TGTGCCAGCAGTTTATCCGGGGGCGCCTGGGGATCGCGCAATCAGCCCCAGCATTTT
CDR3 protein: CASSLSGGAWGSRNQPQHF

clone size: few
D gene: NA
V gene: TRBV2
J gene: TRBJ1-1
CDR3 DNA: TGTGCCAGCACCCGACCCACTGAAGCTTTCTTT
CDR3 protein: CASTRPTEAFF

clone size: NA
D gene: TRBD1
V gene: TRBV12-3/TRBV12-4
J gene: TRBJ1-1
CDR3 DNA: TGTGCCAGCAGCTTGGGACAGGGGGCGGGCAACACTGAAGCTTTCTTT
CDR3 protein: CASSLGQGAGNTEAFF

clone size: many
D gene: TRBD1
V gene: TRBV6-2/TRBV6-3
J gene: TRBJ2-7
CDR3 DNA: TGTGCCAGCATCCGAAGCCGGACAGGTGCCTACGAGCAGTACTTC
CDR3 protein: CASIRSRTGAYEQYF

clone size: few
D gene: NA
V gene: TRBV12-3/TRBV12-4
J gene: TRBJ2-3
CDR3 DNA: TGTGCCAGCAGCACTCCCGGGGCGGATACGCAGTATTTT
CDR3 protein: CASSTPGADTQYF

clone size: NA
D gene: NA
V gene: TRBV4-2
J gene: TRBJ1-2
CDR3 DNA: TGTGCCAGCAGCCAAGAGACTGGAGAAAACTATGGCTACACCTTC
CDR3 protein: CASSQETGENYGYTF

clone size: many
D gene: NA
V gene: TRBV4-3
J gene: TRBJ1-3
CDR3 DNA: TGCGCCAGCAGCCAAGATCGGGGCTCTGGAAACACCATATATTTT
CDR3 protein: CASSQDRGSGNTIYF

clone size: few
D gene: TRBD2
V gene: TRBV6-4
J gene: TRBJ2-5
CDR3 DNA: TGTGCCAGCAGCCCCGAGACTAGCGGCCAAGAGACCCAGTACTTC
CDR3 protein: CASSPETSGQETQYF

clone size: many
D gene: NA
V gene: TRBV29-1
J gene: TRBJ2-5
CDR3 DNA: TGCAGCGCCCGGGAAGAGACCCAGTACTTC
CDR3 protein: CSAREETQYF

clone size: many
D gene: NA
V gene: TRBV5-1
J gene: TRBJ2-5
CDR3 DNA: TGCGCCAGCAGCTTGATAGAGACCCAGTACTTC
CDR3 protein: CASSLIETQYF

clone size: NA
D gene: NA
V gene: TRBV20-1
J gene: TRBJ1-6
CDR3 DNA: TGCAGTGCCCCTGGCAGGCGGACTAATTCACCCCTCCACTTT
CDR3 protein: CSAPGRRTNSPLHF

clone size: few
D gene: TRBD2
V gene: TRBV7-2
J gene: TRBJ2-3
CDR3 DNA: TGTGCCAGCAGCCTCCCTAGCGGGGGGTTACCAGATACGCAGTATTTT
CDR3 protein: CASSLPSGGLPDTQYF

clone size: many
D gene: NA
V gene: TRBV7-2
J gene: TRBJ2-3
CDR3 DNA: TGTGCCAGCAGCTTAGTAAGCACAGATACGCAGTATTTT
CDR3 protein: CASSLVSTDTQYF

clone size: NA
D gene: NA
V gene: TRBV9
J gene: TRBJ2-7
CDR3 DNA: TGTGCCAGCAGCGTAGGCGTCAGCCTCTACGAGCAGTACTTC
CDR3 protein: CASSVGVSLYEQYF

clone size: NA
D gene: TRBD1
V gene: TRBV12-3/TRBV12-4
J gene: TRBJ2-3
CDR3 DNA: TGTGCCAGCAGTTTAGCCTCTGAGGGACAGGGGACAGATACGCAGTATTTT
CDR3 protein: CASSLASEGQGTDTQYF

clone size: many
D gene: NA
V gene: TRBV7-8
J gene: TRBJ1-3
CDR3 DNA: TGTGCCAGCAGCTTTTCCGGAAACACCATATATTTT
CDR3 protein: CASSFSGNTIYF

clone size: few
D gene: NA
V gene: TRBV28
J gene: TRBJ1-1
CDR3 DNA: TGTGCCAGCAATGAGAGGGTAACTGAAGCTTTCTTT
CDR3 protein: CASNERVTEAFF

clone size: few
D gene: TRBD2
V gene: TRBV7-7
J gene: TRBJ2-5
CDR3 DNA: TGTGCCAGCAGCGCGACCGGGACTAGCGCCGAGACCCAGTACTTC
CDR3 protein: CASSATGTSAETQYF

clone size: few
D gene: NA
V gene: TRBV4-3
J gene: TRBJ2-3
CDR3 DNA: TGCGCCAGCAGCCAAGATCTGACCACAGATACGCAGTATTTT
CDR3 protein: CASSQDLTTDTQYF

clone size: many
D gene: NA
V gene: TRBV7-9
J gene: TRBJ2-6
CDR3 DNA: TGTGCCAGCAGCTTAAGCCGCAGCCGGGACCGTGACGTCCTGACTTTC
CDR3 protein: CASSLSRSRDRDVLTF

clone size: NA
D gene: TRBD1
V gene: TRBV6-2/TRBV6-3
J gene: TRBJ1-1
CDR3 DNA: TGTGCCAGCAGTCCCTTGGACAGGGCGAACACTGAAGCTTTCTTT
CDR3 protein: CASSPLDRANTEAFF

clone size: NA
D gene: TRBD2
V gene: TRBV11-2
J gene: TRBJ2-1
CDR3 DNA: TGTGCCAGCAGCTTTGATGTGGCCAGCGGGGGCTATAAGAACAATGAGCAGTTCTTC
CDR3 protein: CASSFDVASGGYKNNEQFF

clone size: many
D gene: TRBD1
V gene: TRBV29-1
J gene: TRBJ2-7
CDR3 DNA: TGCAGCGTCCTGACAGGGGAATACTACGAGCAGTACTTC
CDR3 protein: CSVLTGEYYEQYF

clone size: NA
D gene: TRBD1
V gene: TRBV5-1
J gene: TRBJ2-5
CDR3 DNA: TGCGCCAGCAGCTCCATGGACAGGGTCTCTGAGACCCAGTACTTC
CDR3 protein: CASSSMDRVSETQYF

clone size: few
D gene: NA
V gene: TRBV6-1
J gene: TRBJ1-1
CDR3 DNA: TGTGCCAGCAGTGAAGGGGGGGGAGGCACTGAAGCTTTCTTT
CDR3 protein: CASSEGGGGTEAFF

clone size: NA
D gene: NA
V gene: TRBV6-1
J gene: TRBJ2-1
CDR3 DNA: TGTGCCAGCAATACCGGGACCGAATACAATGAGCAGTTCTTC
CDR3 protein: CASNTGTEYNEQFF

clone size: few
D gene: TRBD2
V gene: TRBV5-1
J gene: TRBJ2-3
CDR3 DNA: TGCGCCAGCAGCTTGGCTGGTCGCGGGGGGGCAGATACGCAGTATTTT
CDR3 protein: CASSLAGRGGADTQYF